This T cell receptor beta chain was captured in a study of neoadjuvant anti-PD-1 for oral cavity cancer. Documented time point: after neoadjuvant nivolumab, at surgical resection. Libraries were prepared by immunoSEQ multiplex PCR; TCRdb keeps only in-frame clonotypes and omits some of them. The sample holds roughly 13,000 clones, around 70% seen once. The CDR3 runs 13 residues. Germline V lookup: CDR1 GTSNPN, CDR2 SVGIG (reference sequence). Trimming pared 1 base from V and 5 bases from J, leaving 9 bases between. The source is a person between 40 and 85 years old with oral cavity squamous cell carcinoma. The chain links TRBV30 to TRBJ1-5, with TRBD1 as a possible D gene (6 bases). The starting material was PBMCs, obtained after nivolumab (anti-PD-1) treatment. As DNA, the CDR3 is TGTGCCTGGAGTGCCCAGGGGCATCAGCCCCAGCATTTT. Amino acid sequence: CAWSAQGHQPQHF.